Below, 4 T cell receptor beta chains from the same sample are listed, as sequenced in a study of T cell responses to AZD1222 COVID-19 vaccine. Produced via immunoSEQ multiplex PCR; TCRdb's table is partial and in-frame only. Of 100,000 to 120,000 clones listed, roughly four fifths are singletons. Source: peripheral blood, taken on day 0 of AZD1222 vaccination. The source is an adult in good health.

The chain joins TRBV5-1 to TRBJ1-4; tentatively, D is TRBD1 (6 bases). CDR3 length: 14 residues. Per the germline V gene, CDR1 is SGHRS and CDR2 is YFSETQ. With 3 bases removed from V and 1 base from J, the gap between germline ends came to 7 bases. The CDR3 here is CASSYRETNEKLFF. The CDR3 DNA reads TGCGCCAGCAGCTACAGGGAAACTAATGAAAAACTGTTTTTT.

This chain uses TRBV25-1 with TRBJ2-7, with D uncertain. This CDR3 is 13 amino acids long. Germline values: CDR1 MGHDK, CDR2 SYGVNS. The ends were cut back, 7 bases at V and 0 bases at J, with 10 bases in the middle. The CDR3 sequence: CASNGFSSYEQYF. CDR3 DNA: TGTGCCAGCAACGGATTCAGCTCCTACGAGCAGTACTTC.

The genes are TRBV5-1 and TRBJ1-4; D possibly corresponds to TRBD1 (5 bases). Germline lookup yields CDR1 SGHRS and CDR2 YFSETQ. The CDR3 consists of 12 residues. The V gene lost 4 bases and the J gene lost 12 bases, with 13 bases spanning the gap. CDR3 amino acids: CASSTGTSELFF. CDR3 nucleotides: TGCGCCAGCAGCACTGGGACGTCTGAACTGTTTTTT.

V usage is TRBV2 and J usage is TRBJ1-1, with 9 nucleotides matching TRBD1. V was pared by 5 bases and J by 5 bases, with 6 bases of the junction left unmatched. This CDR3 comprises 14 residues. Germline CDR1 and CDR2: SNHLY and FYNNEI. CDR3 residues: CASSLGQGQTEAFF. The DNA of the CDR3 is TGTGCCAGCAGTTTGGGACAGGGTCAGACTGAAGCTTTCTTT.